Included here is one TCR beta chain sequence, with context. The CDR3 is made up of 14 amino acids. Trimming removed 4 bases from V and 0 bases from J, with 7 bases in between. Per germline, CDR1 KGHDR and CDR2 SFDVKD. TCRdb keeps only in-frame clones here, not all; method: immunoSEQ multiplex PCR. The sample contains roughly 250,000 clones, about 90% of which appear only once. Categorization into cohorts depended on clinical history that participants reported. This specimen comes from a study of blood T cell repertoires in COVID-19. Study summary: Collection of acute and convalescent COVID-19 samples took place in the United States, Italy and Spain.

This TCR derives from a woman between 40 and 50 years old with acute COVID-19. The sequencing input was PBMCs or T cells enriched from blood (not recorded which). V and J are TRBV24-1 and TRBJ2-3; the D is unclear. In DNA, the CDR3 is TGTGCCACCAGTGAGTCCCCTAGCACAGATACGCAGTATTTT. Protein: CATSESPSTDTQYF.